The 23 T cell receptor beta chains reported below all come from one sample, sequenced in a study of blood T cell repertoires in COVID-19. Assay used: immunoSEQ multiplex PCR; TCRdb lists only in-frame clones, some missing. Of tens of thousands of clones in the sample, around 86% were seen once. The material sequenced was peripheral blood. The receptor source for this set is a woman of 80 years or more with acute or convalescent COVID-19.

The V call is TRBV5-1, the J call TRBJ2-5; D unresolved. Germline values: CDR1 SGHRS, CDR2 YFSETQ. The CDR3 is 15 amino acids. The V and J ends lost 4 bases and 3 bases respectively, with 16 bases between them. CDR3 sequence: CASSAPSSKEETQYF. CDR3 nucleotide sequence: TGCGCCAGCAGCGCGCCATCGTCCAAAGAAGAGACCCAGTACTTC. Complete variable domain (other parts from reference TRBV5-1 and TRBJ2-5): KAGVTQTPRYLIKTRGQQVTLSCSPISGHRSVSWYQQTPGQGLQFLFEYFSETQRNKGNFPGRFSGRQFSNSRSEMNVSTLELGDSALYLCASSAPSSKEETQYFGPGTRLLVL.

The chain links TRBV6-5 to TRBJ2-2, with 8 bases lining up with TRBD1. J was trimmed by 6 bases and V by 1 base; bases with no gene match: 1. The CDR3 sequence is 14 residues long. CDR1 MNHEY and CDR2 SVGAGI come from the germline V gene. CDR3 in DNA: TGTGCCAGCAGTTACTTCAGGGGGCCCGGGGAGCTGTTTTTT. This translates into CASSYFRGPGELFF.

The chain employs TRBV7-2 and TRBJ2-1; 8 bases align to TRBD2. With 3 bases clipped from V and 1 base from J, the junction kept 5 bases outside the gene matches. Germline lookup yields CDR1 SGHTA and CDR2 FQGNSA. This CDR3 is built from 16 residues. This chain's CDR3 is CASSFGGGWSYNEQFF. CDR3 DNA: TGTGCCAGCAGCTTCGGCGGGGGGTGGTCCTACAATGAGCAGTTCTTC.

The rearrangement uses TRBV24-1 and TRBJ2-3, with 7 nucleotides matching TRBD1. The CDR3 spans 14 residues. V lost 6 bases to trimming and J lost 1 base; unmatched junction nucleotides: 3. Germline values: CDR1 KGHDR, CDR2 SFDVKD. CDR3 sequence reads: CATSSQGGTDTQYF. The CDR3 bases are TGTGCCACCAGTTCCCAGGGGGGCACAGATACGCAGTATTTT.

The chain uses TRBV10-3 and TRBJ2-3; D ambiguous. The germline gives CDR1 ENHRY, CDR2 SYGVKD. V gave up 11 bases and J gave up 3 bases, with 15 bases separating them. The CDR3 extends over 13 amino acids. CDR3 loop: CAHSEPATDTQYF. Written as DNA, the CDR3 is TGTGCCCACTCGGAGCCAGCAACAGATACGCAGTATTTT.

Only a few counts were recorded for this clone. The chain has TRBV5-1 and TRBJ1-2, with 8 bases aligning to TRBD1. Germline trimming cut 0 bases from V and 2 bases from J; bases unmatched to any gene: 3. Germline CDR1 reads SGHRS; CDR2 reads YFSETQ. The CDR3 is 15 amino acids. CDR3 protein: CASSLEPGGNYGYTF. Written as DNA, the CDR3 is TGCGCCAGCAGCTTGGAGCCAGGGGGCAACTATGGCTACACCTTC.

The chain is built from TRBV10-3 and TRBJ1-2; D not certain. CDR1 ENHRY and CDR2 SYGVKD come from the germline V gene. Trimming removed 5 bases from V and 4 bases from J, with 8 bases in between. The CDR3 is 12 residues long. CDR3 protein: CAISSQSYGYTF. The CDR3 DNA follows: TGTGCCATCAGTAGCCAATCCTATGGCTACACCTTC.

This clone was counted once. J is TRBJ2-7 and V is TRBV28; 9 nucleotides match TRBD1. The CDR3 totals 14 residues. V lost 5 bases to trimming and J lost 2 bases; unmatched junction nucleotides: 4. Germline assignment: CDR1 MDHEN and CDR2 SYDVKM. CDR3 sequence: CASSSGQGTYEQYF. In nucleotides, the CDR3 is TGTGCCAGCAGTAGCGGACAGGGGACCTACGAGCAGTACTTC.

Written as DNA, the CDR3 is TGTGCCAGCAGCTTAGGACGTCAGGGAAGCTCTGGGGCCAACGTCCTGACTTTC. This translates into CASSLGRQGSSGANVLTF. The J gene is TRBJ2-6, the V gene TRBV7-3, with D tentatively TRBD1 (5 bases). Germline values: CDR1 SGHTA, CDR2 FQGTGA. Trimming stripped 2 bases from V and 0 bases from J, with 14 bases between. This CDR3 has 18 amino acids.

The chain employs TRBV6-1 and TRBJ1-2; the D gene is possibly TRBD1 (5 bases). V shed 0 bases and J shed 4 bases, with 9 bases lying between them. The CDR3 has 14 residues. Germline V gives CDR1 MNHNS, CDR2 SASEGT. In nucleotides, the CDR3 is TGTGCCAGCAGTGAAGCTAGTGGGGCCTATGGCTACACCTTC. It specifies CASSEASGAYGYTF.

The chain employs TRBV12-3 or TRBV12-4 and TRBJ1-6, with unresolved D. The V end was cut by 6 bases, the J end by 7 bases, with 7 bases between. The CDR3 sequence is 12 residues long. CDR3: CASRQSNSPLHF. In DNA form, the CDR3 reads TGTGCCAGCAGACAGAGCAATTCACCCCTCCACTTT.

The chain is built from TRBV7-6 and TRBJ2-2; D may be TRBD1 (5 bases). CDR3 length equals 16 residues. Trimming removed 5 bases from V and 5 bases from J, with 18 bases in between. Germline CDR1 and CDR2: SGHVS and FNYEAQ. CDR3 nucleotides: TGTGCCAGCAGCCTATCGACAGACCTTCGAACCGGGGAGCTGTTTTTT. Encoded protein: CASSLSTDLRTGELFF.

This sequence joins TRBV5-4 and TRBJ2-5, with 12 positions matching TRBD2. Germline CDR1 is SGHNT and CDR2 is YYREEE (reference sequence). The length of the CDR3 is 16 residues. With 4 bases clipped from V and 1 base from J, the junction kept 5 bases outside the gene matches. CDR3 sequence (DNA): TGTGCCAGCAGCCGCGAACTAGCGGGGGGCCAAGAGACCCAGTACTTC. This codes for CASSRELAGGQETQYF.

The J gene is TRBJ1-2, the V gene TRBV6-5, with TRBD1 matching over 9 bases. Per the germline V gene, CDR1 is MNHEY and CDR2 is SVGAGI. The trim removed 6 bases at V and 4 bases at J, leaving 6 bases unmatched. The CDR3 contains 14 residues. CDR3 region: CASSRDRVFYGYTF. Here the CDR3 DNA reads TGTGCCAGCAGCCGGGACAGGGTGTTCTATGGCTACACCTTC.

The chain uses TRBV2 and TRBJ2-3; no clear D. Trimming removed 11 bases from V and 3 bases from J, with 18 bases in between. CDR1 is SNHLY and CDR2 is FYNNEI in the germline V gene. The CDR3 runs to 14 residues. The CDR3 DNA reads TGTGCCGCCAGACCGGGTTTTGTTACAGATACGCAGTATTTT. Its translation is CAARPGFVTDTQYF.

This rearrangement joins TRBV30 to TRBJ1-3; D unclear. V was cut by 0 bases and J by 4 bases, with 10 bases left in between. The germline V gene encodes CDR1 GTSNPN and CDR2 SVGIG (reference sequence). The CDR3 loop spans 14 amino acids. CDR3 sequence reads: CAWSVSGSGNTIYF. The CDR3 region has the DNA TGTGCCTGGAGTGTCTCCGGGTCAGGAAACACCATATATTTT.

The chain couples TRBV7-8 to TRBJ2-1, with D perhaps TRBD1 (7 bases). Trimming cost V 4 bases and J 9 bases, with 13 bases left between them. The CDR3 length is 13 residues. The germline gives CDR1 SGHVS, CDR2 FQNEAQ. The CDR3, as DNA: TGTGCCAGCAGCTCCCAGGGGGGCAGTGAGCAGTTCTTC. Translation: CASSSQGGSEQFF.

The chain has TRBV7-2 and TRBJ2-1; 13 nucleotides match TRBD2. After removal of 5 bases from V and 9 bases from J, the junction contained 7 bases not matched to a gene. This CDR3 comprises 15 residues. Germline lookup yields CDR1 SGHTA and CDR2 FQGNSA. CDR3 amino acids: CASSPWTSGGGEQFF. The CDR3 DNA reads TGTGCCAGCAGCCCCTGGACTAGCGGGGGCGGTGAGCAGTTCTTC.

The chain employs TRBV19 and TRBJ2-3; TRBD1 matches at 10 bases. The CDR3 extends over 14 amino acids. Trimming cost V 4 bases and J 8 bases; bases outside gene matches: 6. Germline CDR1 reads LNHDA; CDR2 reads SQIVND (reference sequence). The CDR3 sequence is CASSTGTGDGTQYF. As DNA, the CDR3 is TGTGCCAGTAGTACAGGGACAGGGGATGGTACGCAGTATTTT.

V gene TRBV30 combines with J gene TRBJ1-1; 8 bases are shared with TRBD1. The V and J ends lost 5 bases and 0 bases, in that order; junction bases with no gene match: 14. Germline CDR1 and CDR2: GTSNPN and SVGIG (reference sequence). The CDR3 runs 17 residues. The CDR3 loop is CAWLSDRGGFLNTEAFF. The CDR3 coding sequence is TGTGCCTGGCTTTCAGACAGGGGAGGGTTCCTGAACACTGAAGCTTTCTTT.

The CDR3 nucleotides are TGCGCCAGCTCACCGGGAAGGCAGAACGAAAAACTGTTTTTT. Amino acid sequence: CASSPGRQNEKLFF. This chain links TRBV5-1 with TRBJ1-4; D unclear. The V end lost 7 bases, the J end lost 8 bases, and 18 bases lay between the germline ends. This CDR3 is built from 14 residues. Germline CDR1 and CDR2: SGHRS and YFSETQ.

V and J are TRBV6-2 or TRBV6-3 and TRBJ2-7; 9 bases line up with TRBD1. Germline trimming cut 0 bases from V and 3 bases from J; bases unmatched to any gene: 3. The CDR3 totals 15 residues. Germline-derived CDR1 and CDR2 are MNHEY and SVGEGT. The CDR3 sequence: CASSYSGTGNYEQYF. For the CDR3, the DNA is TGTGCCAGCAGTTACTCCGGGACAGGGAACTACGAGCAGTACTTC.

The genes are TRBV5-1 and TRBJ2-2; 8 bases map to TRBD1. Germline V gene data show CDR1 as SGHRS and CDR2 as YFSETQ. The CDR3 covers 15 residues. V shed 3 bases, J shed 0 bases, and the junction held 1 base outside the gene matches. CDR3 region: CASSWGQANTGELFF. As DNA, the CDR3 is TGCGCCAGCAGCTGGGGACAGGCGAACACCGGGGAGCTGTTTTTT.